The 5 T cell receptor beta chains presented below share a single source sample, sequenced in a study of blood T cell repertoires in COVID-19 (dated by TCRdb to about 2020). The protocol used for the library was the immunoSEQ multiplex PCR assay. This immuneACCESS table, as held by TCRdb, lists in-frame sequences with V and J called but not all clones. Of the missing ones, under half trace to an unresolved V gene in checked studies; the others have no known cause. The sample profile shows fewer than 45,000 clones; approximately 80% of them were found once. In total, the top ten clones hold around 1.6% of the sample. The sequencing sample was made of peripheral blood. The receptors originated from a man between 60 and 70 years old with COVID-19, enrolled during active disease.

The CDR3 DNA sequence: TGTGCCAGCAGCTTAGCGGCGGGCCGCCAAGAGACCCAGTACTTC. This sequence encodes CASSLAAGRQETQYF. This chain links TRBV7-9 with TRBJ2-5; the D gene is possibly TRBD2 (5 bases). The germline CDR1 and CDR2 sequences are SEHNR and FQNEAQ (reference sequence). V dropped 0 bases and J dropped 1 base, with 9 bases sitting between them. The CDR3 is made up of 15 amino acids.

The J gene is TRBJ2-3, the V gene TRBV28; TRBD2 matches at 9 bases. CDR3 length equals 16 residues. From germline, CDR1 is MDHEN and CDR2 SYDVKM. V shed 7 bases, J shed 0 bases, and the junction held 8 bases outside the gene matches. In nucleotides, the CDR3 is TGTGCCAGCACCCCGGGACTAGCTATGAGCACAGATACGCAGTATTTT. It encodes CASTPGLAMSTDTQYF. The whole variable domain, filled in from reference TRBV28 and TRBJ2-3, reads DVKVTQSSRYLVKRTGEKVFLECVQDMDHENMFWYRQDPGLGLRLIYFSYDVKMKEKGDIPEGYSVSREKKERFSLILESASTNQTSMYLCASTPGLAMSTDTQYFGPGTRLTVL.

The CDR3 sequence is CASSASGRKDTQYF. The CDR3 DNA is TGTGCCAGCAGCGCTAGCGGGAGGAAAGATACGCAGTATTTT. The rearrangement links TRBV3-1 (or the pseudogene TRBV3-2) to TRBJ2-3; TRBD2 matches 11 bases. The CDR3 runs to 14 residues. CDR1 and CDR2 (germline): LGHDT, YNNKEL (reference sequence). V shed 5 bases, J shed 5 bases, and the junction held 3 bases outside the gene matches.

The V and J genes are TRBV10-3 and TRBJ2-3; tentatively, D is TRBD1 (6 bases). This CDR3 comprises 11 residues. From germline, CDR1 is ENHRY and CDR2 SYGVKD. The V end lost 5 bases, the J end lost 11 bases, and 11 bases lay between the germline ends. The CDR3 sequence is CAISPDRLQYF. The CDR3, as DNA: TGTGCCATCAGTCCAGACAGGCTGCAGTATTTT.

The chain has TRBV21-1 and TRBJ1-2; TRBD1 reflects the table's D call only, with no check against the DNA. TRBV21-1 corresponds to a pseudogene. The CDR3 runs 17 residues. CDR3 DNA sequence: TGTGCCAGCAGCATCGAGGAGGGGGCCCCGACTAACTATGGCTACACCTTC. This sequence encodes CASSIEEGAPTNYGYTF.